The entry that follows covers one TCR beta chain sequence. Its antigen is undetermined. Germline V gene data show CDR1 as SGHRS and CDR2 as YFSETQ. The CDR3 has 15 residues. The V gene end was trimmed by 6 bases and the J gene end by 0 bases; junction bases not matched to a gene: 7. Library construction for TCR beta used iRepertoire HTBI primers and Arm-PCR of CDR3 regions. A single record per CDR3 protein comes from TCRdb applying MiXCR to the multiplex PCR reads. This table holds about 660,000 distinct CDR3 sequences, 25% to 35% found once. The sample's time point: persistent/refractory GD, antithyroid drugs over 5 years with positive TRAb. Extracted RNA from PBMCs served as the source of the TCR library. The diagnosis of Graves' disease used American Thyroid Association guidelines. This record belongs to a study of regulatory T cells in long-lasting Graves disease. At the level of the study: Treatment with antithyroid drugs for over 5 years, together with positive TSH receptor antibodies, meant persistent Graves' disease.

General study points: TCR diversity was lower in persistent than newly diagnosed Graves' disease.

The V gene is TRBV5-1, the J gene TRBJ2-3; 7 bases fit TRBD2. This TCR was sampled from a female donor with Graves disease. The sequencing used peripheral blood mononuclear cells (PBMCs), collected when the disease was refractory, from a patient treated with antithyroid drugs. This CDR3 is CASNREAGSTDTQYF. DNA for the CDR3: TGCGCCAGCAATAGAGAAGCGGGAAGCACAGATACGCAGTATTTT.